This T cell receptor (beta chain) came from a study of shared clonotypes between healthy human individuals. From germline, CDR1 is ENHRY and CDR2 SYGVKD. This CDR3 comprises 17 residues. The germline V and J ends were trimmed by 7 bases and 4 bases, with 24 bases remaining between them. Profiling relied on immunoSEQ multiplex PCR, and the TCRdb table lists in-frame clones only, not all of them. The table includes about 750,000 clones, around 92% detected once. Naive-designated CD8 cells lacked CD45RO, were positively enriched for CCR7, and omitted terminally differentiated effector memory CD45RA+ cells.

The sequenced sample consisted of naive CD8+ T cells sorted from blood. The genes are TRBV10-3 and TRBJ2-3; D tentatively reads TRBD1 or TRBD2 (7 bases each). The clonotype originates from a man younger than 40 in good health. CDR3 protein: CAIKRQGGTLVPDTQYF. The DNA of the CDR3 is TGTGCCATCAAGAGGCAGGGGGGGACCCTAGTCCCAGATACGCAGTATTTT.